This passage covers 15 T cell receptor beta chains from one sample sequenced in a study of T cells after yellow fever vaccination. TCRdb re-called the 5' RACE reads through MiXCR, storing one row per CDR3 protein. The sample records 450,000 to 650,000 distinct CDR3 sequences, less than 25% being singletons. This material consisted of PBMCs, taken roughly 20 days after the first yellow fever vaccination. These receptors were collected from a man aged 18 to 29 who received the YFV17D yellow fever vaccine.

This clonotype was counted between two and nine times. The chain is built from TRBV4-1 and TRBJ2-7, with D perhaps being TRBD1 or TRBD2 (5 bases each). CDR3 size: 14 residues. The V end lost 0 bases, the J end lost 3 bases, and 9 bases lay between the germline ends. Per the germline V gene, CDR1 is MGHRA and CDR2 is YSYEKL. CDR3 loop: CASSQDGTYYEQYV. The CDR3 DNA follows: TGCGCCAGCAGCCAAGATGGGACCTACTACGAGCAGTACGTC.

This clonotype has only a few counts. The chain links TRBV29-1 to TRBJ2-1; 8 nucleotides align to TRBD1. The germline gives CDR1 SQVTM, CDR2 ANQGSEA. Trimming at V came to 4 bases and at J to 0 bases, leaving 11 bases not matched to a gene. The CDR3 has 17 residues. The CDR3, as DNA: TGCAGCGTTGTCCCGGGACAGGACTACTCCTCCTACAATGAGCAGTTCTTC. It is translated as CSVVPGQDYSSYNEQFF.

The chain combines TRBV14 with TRBJ1-2, with D unresolved. Germline CDR1 is SGHDN and CDR2 is FVKESK. V was clipped by 0 bases and J by 7 bases, with 12 bases between them. This CDR3 region has 14 residues. Written as DNA, the CDR3 is TGTGCCAGCAGCCAAGATCGGGGTCTTACTGGCTACACCTTC. As protein: CASSQDRGLTGYTF.

The rearrangement links TRBV20-1 to TRBJ2-1; 11 bases agree with TRBD2. This CDR3 is 14 amino acids long. V dropped 5 bases and J dropped 6; count of bases not matched to a gene: 6. CDR1 and CDR2 from the germline V gene are DFQATT and SNEGSKA (reference sequence). Here the CDR3 DNA reads TGCAGTGCTGATAGCGGGGGGGCGTTCAATGAGCAGTTCTTC. It is translated as CSADSGGAFNEQFF.

This clonotype was seen a handful of times. The rearrangement joins TRBV20-1 to TRBJ1-1, with 8 bases lining up with TRBD1. Germline lookup yields CDR1 DFQATT and CDR2 SNEGSKA (reference sequence). J gave up 5 bases and V 6 bases, and 8 bases lay outside the gene matches. This CDR3 is built from 13 residues. The CDR3 sequence is CSATGGSRTEAFF. The CDR3 DNA reads as TGCAGTGCCACAGGGGGAAGTCGGACTGAAGCTTTCTTT.

This clonotype was observed a handful of times. The rearrangement joins TRBV6-2 or TRBV6-3 to TRBJ2-5, with 7 bases matching TRBD1. Germline V gene data show CDR1 as MNHEY and CDR2 as SVGEGT. Germline trimming cut 6 bases from V and 2 bases from J; bases unmatched to any gene: 12. The CDR3 has 16 amino acids. CDR3 amino acids: CASSPHIQGMQETQYF. The CDR3 DNA sequence: TGTGCCAGCAGCCCCCATATACAGGGGATGCAAGAGACCCAGTACTTC.

This clonotype was seen ten or more times. One end of the junction varies from germline; a read error may be responsible. J is TRBJ2-2 and V is TRBV5-1; D is unclear. Germline V gene sequence: CDR1 SGHRS, CDR2 YFSETQ. This CDR3 has 12 residues. The CDR3 region is CASSLNTGELFF. The CDR3 DNA sequence: TGTGCCAGCAGCTTAAACACCGGGGAGCTGTTTTTT.

CDR3 DNA sequence: TGCGCCAGCAGCCAAGATATAGCGGCATACAATGAGCAGTTCTTC. Translating gives CASSQDIAAYNEQFF. V is TRBV4-3 and J is TRBJ2-1; D may be TRBD2 (6 bases). Trimming stripped 0 bases from V and 4 bases from J, with 10 bases between. The germline V gene encodes CDR1 LGHNA and CDR2 YSLEER. The CDR3 is made up of 15 amino acids.

This clonotype was detected many times. CDR3 DNA: TGTGCCAGCAGCTTGAGGGGGCCAGAGACCCAGTACTTC. Its translation: CASSLRGPETQYF. The chain uses TRBV12-3 or TRBV12-4 and TRBJ2-5, with 7 bases fitting TRBD1. This CDR3 contains 13 residues. V shed 6 bases, J shed 4 bases, and the junction held 5 bases outside the gene matches.

The J gene is TRBJ1-1, the V gene TRBV15; 11 nucleotides line up with TRBD1. CDR3 length: 16 residues. CDR1 is LNHNV, CDR2 YYDKDF, per germline (reference sequence). V dropped 1 base and J dropped 5; count of bases not matched to a gene: 6. CDR3 in amino acids: CATSRGGTGGVTEAFF. The DNA for the CDR3 is TGTGCCACCAGCAGAGGGGGGACAGGGGGGGTAACTGAAGCTTTCTTT.

The chain employs TRBV20-1 and TRBJ1-1; D remains ambiguous. This CDR3 has 11 amino acids. The germline gives CDR1 DFQATT, CDR2 SNEGSKA (reference sequence). The chain's CDR3 is CSVRVGTEAFF. In DNA form, the CDR3 reads TGCAGCGTCCGTGTAGGCACTGAAGCTTTCTTT.

The V and J genes are TRBV5-1 and TRBJ1-2; 7 bases are shared with TRBD1. The germline V gene encodes CDR1 SGHRS and CDR2 YFSETQ. This CDR3 is 15 amino acids long. The J segment lost 4 bases and the V segment lost 4 bases, leaving 10 bases of the junction unmatched. The CDR3 here is CASSRTGAAGYGYTF. CDR3 DNA sequence: TGCGCCAGCAGCAGAACAGGGGCGGCGGGCTATGGCTACACCTTC. The full variable domain, its missing parts supplied by reference TRBV5-1 and TRBJ1-2, is KAGVTQTPRYLIKTRGQQVTLSCSPISGHRSVSWYQQTPGQGLQFLFEYFSETQRNKGNFPGRFSGRQFSNSRSEMNVSTLELGDSALYLCASSRTGAAGYGYTFGSGTRLTVV.

This chain links TRBV7-2 with TRBJ1-6; TRBD1 matches 7 bases. Trimming removed 2 bases from V and 8 bases from J; junction bases left unmatched: 6. Germline CDR1 reads SGHTA; CDR2 reads FQGNSA. This CDR3 region has 15 residues. CDR3 in amino acids: CASSLYRGLDSPLHF. CDR3 nucleotides: TGTGCCAGCAGCTTATACAGGGGACTAGATTCACCCCTCCACTTT.

This clonotype has only a few counts. The chain links TRBV7-9 to TRBJ2-5, with D unresolved. CDR1 SEHNR and CDR2 FQNEAQ come from the germline V gene (reference sequence). This CDR3 region has 15 residues. Trimming took 1 base from V and 2 from J, leaving 11 bases between them. CDR3 DNA sequence: TGTGCCAGCAGCTTAGGGTCATCACAACAAGAGACCCAGTACTTC. Translating it yields CASSLGSSQQETQYF.

The V and J genes are TRBV7-3 and TRBJ2-6; no definite D call. Germline CDR1 SGHTA, CDR2 FQGTGA. V was shortened by 1 base and J by 0 bases, with 4 bases between the two germline ends. The CDR3 contains 15 residues. The CDR3 reads CASSLMDSGANVLTF. As DNA, the CDR3 is TGTGCCAGCAGCTTAATGGACTCTGGGGCCAACGTCCTGACTTTC.